A selection of T cell receptor beta chains follows, all from one sample in a study of shared clonotypes between healthy human individuals. Produced via immunoSEQ multiplex PCR; TCRdb's table is partial and in-frame only. This sample has more than 450,000 clones, with 75% to 85% found just once. Material for sequencing was PBMCs. Source of these receptors: a woman in her forties in good health. Some clones in this sample may be carry-over from other donors' samples. Each CDR3 is given with its conserved first and last residue. A D gene is named only where the DNA matches it firmly. Some rows have no size entry. The others give once, few or many, or a class for an expanded clone.

CDR3 DNA	CDR3 protein	J gene	clone size	D gene	V gene
TGTGCCAGCAGTGAACCCCAGGGGGCTGGCACAGATACGCAGTATTTT	CASSEPQGAGTDTQYF	TRBJ2-3	once	TRBD1	TRBV25-1
TGCGCCAGCTCTACAGGGGGTCGGGAGACCCAGTACTTC	CASSTGGRETQYF	TRBJ2-5	once	TRBD1	TRBV5-1
TGTGCCAGCAGTCCCCGCGACTACCTCGAGCAGTTCTTC	CASSPRDYLEQFF	TRBJ2-1	once	NA	TRBV2
TGTGCCAGCAGCGCCTCACGGAGTTCCTACGAGCAGTACTTC	CASSASRSSYEQYF	TRBJ2-7	few	NA	TRBV7-9
TGTGCCAGCAGCTTAGCAGTAGGCGGGGAGTCATTCTACAATGAGCAGTTCTTC	CASSLAVGGESFYNEQFF	TRBJ2-1	NA	NA	TRBV11-3
TGTGCCAGCAGCCTAGACCTGGGGACTGAAGCTTTCTTT	CASSLDLGTEAFF	TRBJ1-1	NA	NA	TRBV5-5
TGTGCCAGCACTCCCAGGGCCATCGGAGACGGCTACACCTTC	CASTPRAIGDGYTF	TRBJ1-2	few	NA	TRBV6-5
TGTGCCACCAGGATCGCGGGGCGCGAGACCCAGTACTTC	CATRIAGRETQYF	TRBJ2-5	NA	NA	TRBV15
TGTGCCAGCAGCTTAGACGAAAGAGCAGGGAGGTTGGACACTGAAGCTTTCTTT	CASSLDERAGRLDTEAFF	TRBJ1-1	NA	NA	TRBV11-2
TGTGCCAGCAGTGAGGGACTAGCGGGAACCTACGAGCAGTACTTC	CASSEGLAGTYEQYF	TRBJ2-7	NA	TRBD2	TRBV6-1
TGTGCCAGCAGCTTAGGTACAACTGGGTACACTGAAGCTTTCTTT	CASSLGTTGYTEAFF	TRBJ1-1	NA	NA	TRBV7-8
TGCGCCACCCGACGACTAGCGGGAGTAGTAGATGAGCAGTTCTTC	CATRRLAGVVDEQFF	TRBJ2-1	NA	TRBD2	TRBV10-2
TGTGCCAGTAGGACAGGGTATGAAGAGACCCAGTACTTC	CASRTGYEETQYF	TRBJ2-5	NA	TRBD1	TRBV6-1
TGCGCCAGCAGCCCGGGACTCGACACAGATACGCAGTATTTT	CASSPGLDTDTQYF	TRBJ2-3	NA	NA	TRBV5-1
TGTGCCATCAGTGAGTCCAGGGCAGTCTCCTACGAGCAGTACTTC	CAISESRAVSYEQYF	TRBJ2-7	NA	NA	TRBV10-3
TGTGCCAGCAGCCCTGAAGGACAGCCTTACAATGAGCAGTTCTTC	CASSPEGQPYNEQFF	TRBJ2-1	once	NA	TRBV9
TGTGCCAGCAGTGAATATCGGGAGGGTTACGAGCAGTACTTC	CASSEYREGYEQYF	TRBJ2-7	NA	TRBD2	TRBV6-1
TGTGCCACCAAACACCCGAGGAGCCCCCAGCATTTT	CATKHPRSPQHF	TRBJ1-5	NA	NA	TRBV6-1
TGCGCCAGCAGCTTGTCATCTTACGATACGCAGTATTTT	CASSLSSYDTQYF	TRBJ2-3	once	NA	TRBV5-1
TGTGCCAGCAGCTTACAGGCTAGCGGGAGTTCCCACAATGAGCAGTTCTTC	CASSLQASGSSHNEQFF	TRBJ2-1	NA	TRBD2	TRBV7-2
TGTGCCAGCAGCTTAGAGGCGACAGGGGAAGCCAAAAACATTCAGTACTTC	CASSLEATGEAKNIQYF	TRBJ2-4	NA	TRBD1	TRBV7-9
TGTGCCAGCAGCAAAGAACGGGGGACAGGGCACGATCACGAGCAGTACTTC	CASSKERGTGHDHEQYF	TRBJ2-7	NA	NA	TRBV21-1
TGTGCCATCAGTGAACCCGGCGTTGAGCAGTTCTTC	CAISEPGVEQFF	TRBJ2-1	NA	NA	TRBV10-3
TGTGCCAGCAGTTACTGGGGGGCGGAGGGCTACACCTTC	CASSYWGAEGYTF	TRBJ1-2	NA	NA	TRBV6-5
TGTGCCAGCAGCTTAGGGCTAGCGGGAGAGGCAGATACGCAGTATTTT	CASSLGLAGEADTQYF	TRBJ2-3	NA	TRBD2	TRBV5-8
TGTGCCAGCAGTGTAGACAGGGCTGGGGCCAACGTCCTGACTTTC	CASSVDRAGANVLTF	TRBJ2-6	NA	TRBD1	TRBV2
TGTGCCAGCAGCTTAACCCCCACCGCTGGCTACACCTTC	CASSLTPTAGYTF	TRBJ1-2	NA	NA	TRBV7-3
TGTGCCAGCTCACTCCAGGGAGGTGTAAATGAGCAGTTCTTC	CASSLQGGVNEQFF	TRBJ2-1	NA	NA	TRBV18
TGTGCCAGCAGCTTATCACAGGGATCCTACGAGCAGTACTTC	CASSLSQGSYEQYF	TRBJ2-7	NA	NA	TRBV7-2
TGCAGCGTTGAAGCTACCTCCCAGTGGCGGGACGGCGTCGGGGCCAACGTCCTGACTTTC	CSVEATSQWRDGVGANVLTF	TRBJ2-6	NA	NA	TRBV29-1
TGTGCCAGTAGTATTGGAGGAGGTGGTCAGCCCCAGCATTTT	CASSIGGGGQPQHF	TRBJ1-5	NA	NA	TRBV19
TGTGCCAGCAGCTTGGCTACAGAAAACTATGGCTACACCTTC	CASSLATENYGYTF	TRBJ1-2	NA	NA	TRBV5-5
TGCGCCAGCAGCACCGGGACTAGCGATTACGAGCAGTACTTC	CASSTGTSDYEQYF	TRBJ2-7	NA	TRBD2	TRBV5-1
TGTGCCATCAGTGAGTCTTTAGCGAACTCCTACGAGCAGTACTTC	CAISESLANSYEQYF	TRBJ2-7	few	NA	TRBV10-3
TGTGCCTGGAGTCTTCATCGGGGTAATTCACCCCTCCACTTT	CAWSLHRGNSPLHF	TRBJ1-6	NA	NA	TRBV30
TGTGCCAGCAGTGACAAAGGCCGGGGCACCGGGGAGCTGTTTTTT	CASSDKGRGTGELFF	TRBJ2-2	NA	NA	TRBV6-4
TGTGCCAGCAGCTTAACCGGGGAGCTGTTTTTT	CASSLTGELFF	TRBJ2-2	NA	NA	TRBV7-3
TGCAGCGTCATGGACATTAGCTCCTACGAGCAGTACTTC	CSVMDISSYEQYF	TRBJ2-7	NA	NA	TRBV29-1
TGTGCCACCAGCAGAGGTTCGGGACTAGCGGGGTACAATGAGCAGTTCTTC	CATSRGSGLAGYNEQFF	TRBJ2-1	NA	TRBD2	TRBV15
TGTGCCAGCATCATTGGCAGGGGAGAGAACGGCTACACCTTC	CASIIGRGENGYTF	TRBJ1-2	NA	NA	TRBV7-9
TGTGCCAGTAGCGCCCAGCTAGTAGTTCCCTACAATGAGCAGTTCTTC	CASSAQLVVPYNEQFF	TRBJ2-1	NA	NA	TRBV19
TGCGCCAGCAGCTTGGTCGGGACAGGGGGCAATGAAAAACTGTTTTTT	CASSLVGTGGNEKLFF	TRBJ1-4	NA	TRBD1	TRBV5-1
TGCAGCGTTGAGAGGGGGGACAGCATGAACACTGAAGCTTTCTTT	CSVERGDSMNTEAFF	TRBJ1-1	NA	TRBD1	TRBV29-1
TGTGCCTGGGGGAGTAATTCACCCCTCCACTTT	CAWGSNSPLHF	TRBJ1-6	NA	NA	TRBV30
TGTGCCAGCAGGACCCCAGGGGGTGTATATGAAAAACTGTTTTTT	CASRTPGGVYEKLFF	TRBJ1-4	once	TRBD1	TRBV28
TGTGCCAGCAGCCCCTCGGGACTACCCTACGAGCAGTACTTC	CASSPSGLPYEQYF	TRBJ2-7	NA	TRBD2	TRBV7-3
TGTGCCTGGAACGCGGGGCTGGGAGTCAATGAGCAGTTCTTC	CAWNAGLGVNEQFF	TRBJ2-1	NA	NA	TRBV30
TGCGCCAGCAGCTTGGCCTCGGATACGCAGTATTTT	CASSLASDTQYF	TRBJ2-3	NA	NA	TRBV5-1